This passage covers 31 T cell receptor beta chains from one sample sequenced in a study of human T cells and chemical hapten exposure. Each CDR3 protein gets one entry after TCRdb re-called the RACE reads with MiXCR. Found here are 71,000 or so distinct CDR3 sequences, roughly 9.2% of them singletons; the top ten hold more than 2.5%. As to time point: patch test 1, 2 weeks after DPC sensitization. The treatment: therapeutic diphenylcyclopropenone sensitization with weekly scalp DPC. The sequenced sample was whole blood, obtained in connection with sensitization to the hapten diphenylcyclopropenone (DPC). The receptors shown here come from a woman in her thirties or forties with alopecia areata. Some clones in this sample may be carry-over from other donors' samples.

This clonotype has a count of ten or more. The chain's CDR3 is CAISEPTRGQNTEAFF. The DNA for the CDR3 is TGTGCCATCAGTGAGCCTACCCGAGGGCAGAACACTGAAGCTTTCTTT. The chain links TRBV10-3 to TRBJ1-1; D is undetermined. The CDR3 has 16 amino acids. The germline V gene has CDR1 ENHRY and CDR2 SYGVKD. V was clipped by 2 bases and J by 1 base, with 14 bases between them.

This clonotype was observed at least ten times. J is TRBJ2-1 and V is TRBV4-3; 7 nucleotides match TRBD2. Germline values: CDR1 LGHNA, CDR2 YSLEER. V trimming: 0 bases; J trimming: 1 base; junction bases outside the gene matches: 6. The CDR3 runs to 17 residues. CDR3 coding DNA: TGCGCCAGCAGCCAAGATTTCAGCGGGGTTTCCTACAATGAGCAGTTCTTC. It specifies CASSQDFSGVSYNEQFF.

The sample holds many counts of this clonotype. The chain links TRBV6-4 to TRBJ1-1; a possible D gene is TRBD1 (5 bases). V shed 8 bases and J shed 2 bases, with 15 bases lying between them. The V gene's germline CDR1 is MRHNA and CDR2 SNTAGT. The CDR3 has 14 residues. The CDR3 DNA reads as TGTGCCAGCCGCCGGGGGGGGTTAAACACTGAAGCTTTCTTT. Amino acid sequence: CASRRGGLNTEAFF.

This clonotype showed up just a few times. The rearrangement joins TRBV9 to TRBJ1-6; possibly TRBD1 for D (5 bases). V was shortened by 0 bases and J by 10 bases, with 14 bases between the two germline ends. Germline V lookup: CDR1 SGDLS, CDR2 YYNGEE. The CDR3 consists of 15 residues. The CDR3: CASSVDSGPWSPLHF. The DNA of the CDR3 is TGTGCCAGCAGCGTAGATTCAGGGCCGTGGTCACCCCTCCACTTT.

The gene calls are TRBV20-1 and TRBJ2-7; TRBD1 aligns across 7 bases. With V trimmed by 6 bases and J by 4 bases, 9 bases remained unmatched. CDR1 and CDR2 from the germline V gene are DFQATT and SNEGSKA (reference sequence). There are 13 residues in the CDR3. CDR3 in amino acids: CSASKDRRYEQYF. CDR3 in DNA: TGCAGTGCCTCTAAGGACAGGAGGTACGAGCAGTACTTC.

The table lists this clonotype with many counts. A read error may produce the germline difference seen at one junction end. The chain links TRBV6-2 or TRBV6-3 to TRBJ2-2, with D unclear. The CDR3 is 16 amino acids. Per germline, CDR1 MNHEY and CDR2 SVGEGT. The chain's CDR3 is CASSYHPGTNAGELFF. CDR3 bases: TGTGCCAGCAGTTACCACCCAGGCACGAACGCCGGGGAGCTGTTTTTT.

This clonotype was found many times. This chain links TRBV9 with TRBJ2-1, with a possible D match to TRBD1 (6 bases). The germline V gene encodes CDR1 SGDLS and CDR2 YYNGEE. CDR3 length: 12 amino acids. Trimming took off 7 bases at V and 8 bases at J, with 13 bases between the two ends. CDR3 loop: CASQQQGHEQFF. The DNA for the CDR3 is TGTGCCAGCCAACAACAGGGACATGAGCAGTTCTTC.

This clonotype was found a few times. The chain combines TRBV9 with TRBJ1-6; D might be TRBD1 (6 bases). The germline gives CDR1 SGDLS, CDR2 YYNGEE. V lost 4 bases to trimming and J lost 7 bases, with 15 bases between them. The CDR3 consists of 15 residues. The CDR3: CASSSLQGGNSPLHF. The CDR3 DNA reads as TGTGCCAGCAGCTCCCTACAGGGCGGCAATTCACCCCTCCACTTT.

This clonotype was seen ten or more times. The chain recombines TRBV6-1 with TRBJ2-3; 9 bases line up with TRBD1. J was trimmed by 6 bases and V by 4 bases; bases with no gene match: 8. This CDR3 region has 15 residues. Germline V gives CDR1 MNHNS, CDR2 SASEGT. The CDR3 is CASSVSRDRVDTQYF. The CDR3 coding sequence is TGTGCCAGCAGTGTATCCCGGGACAGGGTGGATACGCAGTATTTT.

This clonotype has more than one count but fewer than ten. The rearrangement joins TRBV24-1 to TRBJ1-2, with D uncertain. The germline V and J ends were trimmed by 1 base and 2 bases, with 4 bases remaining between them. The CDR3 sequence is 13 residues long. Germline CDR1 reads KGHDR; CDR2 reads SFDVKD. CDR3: CATSDFTNYGYTF. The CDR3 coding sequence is TGTGCCACCAGTGATTTTACGAACTATGGCTACACCTTC.

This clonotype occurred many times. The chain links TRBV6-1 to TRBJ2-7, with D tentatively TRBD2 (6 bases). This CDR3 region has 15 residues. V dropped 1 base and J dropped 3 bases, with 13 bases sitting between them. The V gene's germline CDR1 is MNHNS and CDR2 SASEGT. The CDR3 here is CASSEVGGDLYEQYF. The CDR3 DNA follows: TGTGCCAGCAGTGAAGTAGGAGGGGATCTCTACGAGCAGTACTTC.

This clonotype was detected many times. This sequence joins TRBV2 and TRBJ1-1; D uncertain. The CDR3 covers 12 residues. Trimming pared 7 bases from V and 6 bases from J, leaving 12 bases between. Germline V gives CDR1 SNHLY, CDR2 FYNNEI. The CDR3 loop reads CASIGMPSEAFF. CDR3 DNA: TGTGCCAGCATCGGAATGCCTTCTGAAGCTTTCTTT.

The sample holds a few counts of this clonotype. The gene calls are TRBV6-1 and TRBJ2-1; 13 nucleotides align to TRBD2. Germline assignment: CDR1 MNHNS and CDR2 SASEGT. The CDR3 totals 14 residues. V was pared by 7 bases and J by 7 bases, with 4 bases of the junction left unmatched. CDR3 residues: CASTELAGGNEQFF. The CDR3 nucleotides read TGTGCCAGCACGGAACTAGCGGGGGGGAATGAGCAGTTCTTC.

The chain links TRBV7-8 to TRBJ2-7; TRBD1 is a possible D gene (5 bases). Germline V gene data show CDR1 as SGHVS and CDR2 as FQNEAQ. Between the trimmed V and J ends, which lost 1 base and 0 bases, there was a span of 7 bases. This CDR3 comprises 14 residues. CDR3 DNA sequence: TGTGCCAGCAGCTTAGAACAGGACTCCTACGAGCAGTACTTC. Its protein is CASSLEQDSYEQYF.

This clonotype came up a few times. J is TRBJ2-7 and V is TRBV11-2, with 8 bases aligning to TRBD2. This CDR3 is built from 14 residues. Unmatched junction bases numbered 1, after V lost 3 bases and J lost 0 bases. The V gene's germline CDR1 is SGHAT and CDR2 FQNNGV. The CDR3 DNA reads TGTGCCAGCAGCTTTAGCGGGGTCTCCTACGAGCAGTACTTC. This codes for CASSFSGVSYEQYF. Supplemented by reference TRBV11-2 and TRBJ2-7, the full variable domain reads EAGVAQSPRYKIIEKRQSVAFWCNPISGHATLYWYQQILGQGPKLLIQFQNNGVVDDSQLPKDRFSAERLKGVDSTLKIQPAKLEDSAVYLCASSFSGVSYEQYFGPGTRLTVT.

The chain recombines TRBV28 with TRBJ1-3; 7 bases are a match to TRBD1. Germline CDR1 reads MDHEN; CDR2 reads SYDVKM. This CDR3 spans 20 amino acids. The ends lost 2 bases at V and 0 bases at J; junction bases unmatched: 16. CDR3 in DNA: TGTGCCAGCAGTTTAAACAGGGGTCTGACAAACATAAGCTCTGGAAACACCATATATTTT. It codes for CASSLNRGLTNISSGNTIYF. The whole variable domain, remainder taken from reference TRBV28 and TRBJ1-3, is DVKVTQSSRYLVKRTGEKVFLECVQDMDHENMFWYRQDPGLGLRLIYFSYDVKMKEKGDIPEGYSVSREKKERFSLILESASTNQTSMYLCASSLNRGLTNISSGNTIYFGEGSWLTVV.

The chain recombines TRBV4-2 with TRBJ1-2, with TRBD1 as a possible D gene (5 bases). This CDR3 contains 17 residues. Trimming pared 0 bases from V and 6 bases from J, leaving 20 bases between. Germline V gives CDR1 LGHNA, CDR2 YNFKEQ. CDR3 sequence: CASSQDLSAGKEDGYTF. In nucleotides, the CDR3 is TGTGCCAGCAGCCAAGATCTGTCGGCAGGGAAGGAGGATGGCTACACCTTC.

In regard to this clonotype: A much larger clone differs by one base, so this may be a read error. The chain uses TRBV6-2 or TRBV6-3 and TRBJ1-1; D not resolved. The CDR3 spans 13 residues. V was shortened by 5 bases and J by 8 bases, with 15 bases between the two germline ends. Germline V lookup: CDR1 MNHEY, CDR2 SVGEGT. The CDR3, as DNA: TGTGCCAGCAGTACAAGAGTTCGGGTCGAAGCTTTCTTT. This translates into CASSTRVRVEAFF.

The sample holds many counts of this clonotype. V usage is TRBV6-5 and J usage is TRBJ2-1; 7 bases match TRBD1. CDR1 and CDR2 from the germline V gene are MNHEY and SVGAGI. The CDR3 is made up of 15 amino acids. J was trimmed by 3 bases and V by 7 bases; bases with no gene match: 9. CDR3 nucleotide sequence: TGTGCCAGCAACCCACAGGGGATGATCTACAATGAGCAGTTCTTC. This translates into CASNPQGMIYNEQFF.

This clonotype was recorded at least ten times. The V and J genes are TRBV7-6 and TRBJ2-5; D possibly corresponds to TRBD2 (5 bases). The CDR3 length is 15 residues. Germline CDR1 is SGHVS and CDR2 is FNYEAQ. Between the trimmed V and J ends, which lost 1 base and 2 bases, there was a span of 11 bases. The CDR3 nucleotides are TGTGCCAGCAGCTTAGGAGAGGGTCGACAAGAGACCCAGTACTTC. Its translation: CASSLGEGRQETQYF.

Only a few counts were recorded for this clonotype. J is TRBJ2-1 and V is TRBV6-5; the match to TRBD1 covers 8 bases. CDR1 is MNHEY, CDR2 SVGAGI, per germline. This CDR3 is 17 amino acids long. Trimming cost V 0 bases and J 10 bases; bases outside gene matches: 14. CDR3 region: CASSYSMGTGTMKEQFF. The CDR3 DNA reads TGTGCCAGCAGTTACTCGATGGGGACAGGCACAATGAAGGAGCAGTTCTTC.

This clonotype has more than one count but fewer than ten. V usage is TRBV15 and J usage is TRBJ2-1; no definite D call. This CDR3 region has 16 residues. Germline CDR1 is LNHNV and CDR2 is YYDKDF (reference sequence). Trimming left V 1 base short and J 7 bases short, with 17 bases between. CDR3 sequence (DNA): TGTGCCACCAGCAGAGTTTGGGCAGGAGATACAAATGAGCAGTTCTTC. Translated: CATSRVWAGDTNEQFF.

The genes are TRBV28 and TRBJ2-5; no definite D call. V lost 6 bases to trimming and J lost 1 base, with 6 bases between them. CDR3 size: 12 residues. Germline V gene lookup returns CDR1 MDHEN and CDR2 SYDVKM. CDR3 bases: TGTGCCAGCAGGCTCCGCCAAGAGACCCAGTACTTC. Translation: CASRLRQETQYF.

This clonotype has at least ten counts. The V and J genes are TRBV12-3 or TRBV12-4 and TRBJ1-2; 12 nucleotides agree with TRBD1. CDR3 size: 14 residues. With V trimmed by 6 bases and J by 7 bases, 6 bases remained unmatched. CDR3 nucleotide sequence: TGTGCCAGCAGGGGACAGGGGGCTCGGGGTGGCTACACCTTC. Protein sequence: CASRGQGARGGYTF.

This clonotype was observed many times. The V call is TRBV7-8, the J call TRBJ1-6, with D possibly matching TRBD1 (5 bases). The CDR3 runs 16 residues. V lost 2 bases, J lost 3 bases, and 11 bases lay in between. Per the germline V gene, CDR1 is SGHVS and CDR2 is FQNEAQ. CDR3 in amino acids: CASSLNRGDYNSPLHF. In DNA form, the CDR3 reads TGTGCCAGCAGCTTAAATCGGGGCGACTATAATTCACCCCTCCACTTT.

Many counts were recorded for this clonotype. CDR3 protein: CASIGTRGEHTGELFF. CDR3 in DNA: TGTGCCAGCATTGGGACACGGGGGGAGCACACCGGGGAGCTGTTTTTT. The J gene is TRBJ2-2, the V gene TRBV28; TRBD2 is a possible D gene (7 bases). Per the germline V gene, CDR1 is MDHEN and CDR2 is SYDVKM. Trimming left V 7 bases short and J 3 bases short, with 18 bases between. The CDR3 sequence is 16 residues long.

Here the CDR3 DNA reads TGTGCCAGCAGCTATGGCGGGGCCTCCTACGAGCAGTACTTC. Translation: CASSYGGASYEQYF. The chain links TRBV11-2 to TRBJ2-7; D is possibly TRBD2 (6 bases). Trimming removed 4 bases from V and 0 bases from J, with 10 bases in between. CDR3 size: 14 residues. Germline V gene data show CDR1 as SGHAT and CDR2 as FQNNGV.

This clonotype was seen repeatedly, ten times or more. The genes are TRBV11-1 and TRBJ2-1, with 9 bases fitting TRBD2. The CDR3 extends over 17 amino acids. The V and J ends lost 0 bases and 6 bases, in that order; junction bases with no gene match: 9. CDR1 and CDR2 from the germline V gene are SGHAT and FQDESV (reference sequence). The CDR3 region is CASSLARALAGTNEQFF. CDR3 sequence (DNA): TGTGCCAGCAGCTTAGCGCGGGCGCTAGCGGGGACCAATGAGCAGTTCTTC.

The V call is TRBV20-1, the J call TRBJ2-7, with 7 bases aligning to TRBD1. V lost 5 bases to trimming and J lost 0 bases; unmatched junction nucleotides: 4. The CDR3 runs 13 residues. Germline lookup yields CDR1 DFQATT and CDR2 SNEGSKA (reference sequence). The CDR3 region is CSAPGQSSYEQYF. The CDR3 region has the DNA TGCAGTGCTCCGGGACAGAGCTCCTACGAGCAGTACTTC.

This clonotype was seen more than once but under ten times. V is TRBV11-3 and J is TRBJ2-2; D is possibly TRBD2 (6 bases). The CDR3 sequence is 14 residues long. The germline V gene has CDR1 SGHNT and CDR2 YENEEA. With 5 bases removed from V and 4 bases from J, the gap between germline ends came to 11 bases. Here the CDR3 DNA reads TGTGCCAGCAGCCTCGGGGGTCCCACCGGGGAGCTGTTTTTT. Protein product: CASSLGGPTGELFF. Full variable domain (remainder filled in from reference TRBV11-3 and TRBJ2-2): EAGVVQSPRYKIIEKKQPVAFWCNPISGHNTLYWYLQNLGQGPELLIRYENEEAVDDSQLPKDRFSAERLKGVDSTLKIQPAELGDSAVYLCASSLGGPTGELFFGEGSRLTVL.

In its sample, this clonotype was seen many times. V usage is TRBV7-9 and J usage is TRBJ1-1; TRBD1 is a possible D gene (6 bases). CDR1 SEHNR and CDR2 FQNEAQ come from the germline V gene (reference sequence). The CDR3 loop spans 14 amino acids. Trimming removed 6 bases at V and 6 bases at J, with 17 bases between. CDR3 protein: CASRGHSLGAEAFF. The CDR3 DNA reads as TGTGCCAGCAGGGGACACTCCCTTGGCGCTGAAGCTTTCTTT.